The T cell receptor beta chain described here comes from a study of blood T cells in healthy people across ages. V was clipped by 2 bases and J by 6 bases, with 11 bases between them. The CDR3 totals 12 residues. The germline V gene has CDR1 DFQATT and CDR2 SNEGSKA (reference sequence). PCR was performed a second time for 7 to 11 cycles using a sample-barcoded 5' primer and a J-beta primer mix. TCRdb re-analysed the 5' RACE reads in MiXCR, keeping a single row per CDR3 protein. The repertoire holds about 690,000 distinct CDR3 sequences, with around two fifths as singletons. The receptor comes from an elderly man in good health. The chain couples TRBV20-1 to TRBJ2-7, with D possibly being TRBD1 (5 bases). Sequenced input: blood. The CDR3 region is CSARNRQSEQYF. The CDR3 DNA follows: TGCAGTGCTAGAAACCGACAGTCCGAGCAGTACTTC.